The 13 T cell receptor beta chains given below trace back to one sample, sequenced in a study of control samples from healthy donors and cancer patients. Sequencing was performed with immunoSEQ multiplex PCR; in TCRdb, only in-frame clones are kept and a portion is missing. The top ten hold more than 6.5% of the sample, which has 130,000 or so clones, around 86% seen once. Source material: blood. The receptors derive from a man aged 35 to 55 in good health.

CDR3 sequence: CASSPNPGQGAGEQFF. In DNA form, the CDR3 reads TGTGCCAGCAGCCCAAATCCGGGACAGGGGGCAGGGGAGCAGTTCTTC. The chain joins TRBV6-4 to TRBJ2-1; TRBD1 matches at 12 bases. J gave up 10 bases and V 6 bases, and 13 bases lay outside the gene matches. The CDR3 has 16 residues. CDR1 and CDR2 (germline): MRHNA, SNTAGT.

The chain has TRBV29-1 and TRBJ1-2; no definite D call. The ends were cut back, 0 bases at V and 4 bases at J, with 6 bases in the middle. Germline V gene data show CDR1 as SQVTM and CDR2 as ANQGSEA. The CDR3 has 12 amino acids. The CDR3 loop reads CSVEEALYGYTF. In nucleotides, the CDR3 is TGCAGCGTTGAAGAGGCCCTCTATGGCTACACCTTC.

The chain is built from TRBV7-6 and TRBJ2-1; 8 bases agree with TRBD2. Germline V gene lookup returns CDR1 SGHVS and CDR2 FNYEAQ. The CDR3 sequence is 15 residues long. With 1 base clipped from V and 5 bases from J, the junction kept 4 bases outside the gene matches. The DNA of the CDR3 is TGTGCCAGCAGCTTAGTTTCGCGGGGGGACAATGAGCAGTTCTTC. Translating it yields CASSLVSRGDNEQFF.

The J gene is TRBJ2-5, the V gene TRBV11-2, with a possible D match to TRBD2 (7 bases). Germline assignment: CDR1 SGHAT and CDR2 FQNNGV. This CDR3 is built from 13 residues. Deletions cut 3 bases from V and 4 bases from J, with 9 bases between. CDR3 sequence reads: CASSFAGAETQYF. The CDR3 DNA reads TGTGCCAGCAGCTTCGCGGGGGCAGAGACCCAGTACTTC. The variable domain in full, with the rest retrieved from reference TRBV11-2 and TRBJ2-5, is EAGVAQSPRYKIIEKRQSVAFWCNPISGHATLYWYQQILGQGPKLLIQFQNNGVVDDSQLPKDRFSAERLKGVDSTLKIQPAKLEDSAVYLCASSFAGAETQYFGPGTRLLVL.

To note about this clone: The junction differs from germline at one of its ends, possibly a read error. CDR3 amino acids: CAGRGTLRETQYF. In DNA, the CDR3 is TGTGCCGGCAGGGGAACTTTAAGAGAGACCCAGTACTTC. The genes are TRBV12-3 or TRBV12-4 and TRBJ2-5; TRBD1 is a possible D gene (6 bases). The CDR3 consists of 13 residues.

This clone occurred once. The rearrangement uses TRBV2 and TRBJ2-2; 7 positions agree with TRBD1. The germline gives CDR1 SNHLY, CDR2 FYNNEI. The CDR3 is made up of 15 amino acids. V gave up 6 bases and J gave up 2 bases; unmatched junction bases: 6. The CDR3 coding sequence is TGTGCCAGCAGGTCGGACAGGCCCAACACCGGGGAGCTGTTTTTT. It translates to CASRSDRPNTGELFF. Supplemented by reference TRBV2 and TRBJ2-2, the full variable domain reads EPEVTQTPSHQVTQMGQEVILRCVPISNHLYFYWYRQILGQKVEFLVSFYNNEISEKSEIFDDQFSVERPDGSNFTLKIRSTKLEDSAMYFCASRSDRPNTGELFFGEGSRLTVL.

The chain uses TRBV29-1 and TRBJ2-7, with 8 positions matching TRBD1. Germline V CDR1 and CDR2: SQVTM, ANQGSEA. Trimming removed 4 bases from V and 5 bases from J; junction bases left unmatched: 4. The CDR3 runs 12 residues. CDR3 DNA sequence: TGCAGCGTTGCTTCAGGGGGCCACGAGCAGTACTTC. Residues: CSVASGGHEQYF.

The rearrangement uses TRBV18 and TRBJ2-3; 14 bases fit TRBD2. CDR3 length: 17 amino acids. Unmatched junction bases numbered 1, after V lost 0 bases and J lost 2 bases. Germline CDR1 is KGHSH and CDR2 is LQKENI. The CDR3 spells CASSPPGLAGVTDTQYF. CDR3 in DNA: TGTGCCAGCTCACCACCGGGACTAGCGGGGGTCACAGATACGCAGTATTTT.

This chain joins TRBV4-3 and TRBJ2-3; 8 bases are shared with TRBD1. CDR1 is LGHNA and CDR2 is YSLEER in the germline V gene. The CDR3 totals 15 residues. With 4 bases clipped from V and 6 bases from J, the junction kept 9 bases outside the gene matches. Written as DNA, the CDR3 is TGCGCCAGCAGCCGAGATATACGACAGGGGGATACGCAGTATTTT. It is translated as CASSRDIRQGDTQYF.

This clone is a singleton in its sample. The rearrangement uses TRBV5-1 and TRBJ1-2; D remains ambiguous. This CDR3 contains 14 residues. The V end lost 1 base, the J end lost 0 bases, and 7 bases lay between the germline ends. CDR1 is SGHRS and CDR2 is YFSETQ in the germline V gene. The CDR3 protein is CASSLHGANYGYTF. As DNA, the CDR3 is TGCGCCAGCAGCTTGCACGGGGCTAACTATGGCTACACCTTC.

This clone has only a few counts. The V and J genes are TRBV18 and TRBJ1-5; D is undetermined. Looked up from germline, CDR1 is KGHSH and CDR2 is LQKENI. V lost 4 bases to trimming and J lost 1 base, with 11 bases between them. The CDR3 is 15 residues long. The CDR3 is CASSLETSSNQPQHF. In DNA, the CDR3 is TGTGCCAGCTCACTTGAAACAAGCAGCAATCAGCCCCAGCATTTT. Full variable domain (outside the CDR3, taken from reference TRBV18 and TRBJ1-5): NAGVMQNPRHLVRRRGQEARLRCSPMKGHSHVYWYRQLPEEGLKFMVYLQKENIIDESGMPKERFSAEFPKEGPSILRIQQVVRGDSAAYFCASSLETSSNQPQHFGDGTRLSIL.

For this clone: Distinct nucleotide sequences in the sample also encode this CDR3. The gene calls are TRBV9 and TRBJ2-2; the D is unclear. Trimming stripped 0 bases from V and 5 bases from J, with 5 bases between. CDR3 length: 13 amino acids. CDR1 and CDR2 from the germline V gene are SGDLS and YYNGEE. CDR3 region: CASSVGLTGELFF. The CDR3 DNA is TGTGCCAGCAGCGTAGGCCTTACCGGGGAGCTGTTTTTT.

The rearrangement joins TRBV19 to TRBJ2-2; D not certain. The CDR3 is 14 amino acids. CDR1 is LNHDA, CDR2 SQIVND, per germline (reference sequence). V lost 3 bases, J lost 8 bases, and 13 bases lay in between. CDR3 protein: CASSITVSQGELFF. CDR3 coding DNA: TGTGCCAGTAGTATTACAGTCTCTCAAGGGGAGCTGTTTTTT.